Listed here is a single T cell receptor beta chain. The table came from immunoSEQ multiplex PCR; TCRdb's copy has only in-frame clones and leaves some out. The table includes some 77,000 clones, roughly nine tenths detected once. Between the trimmed V and J ends, which lost 5 bases and 4 bases, there was a span of 12 bases. The CDR3 has 15 amino acids. CDR1 is MNHEY and CDR2 is SVGAGI in the germline V gene. The data are from a study of blood T cell repertoires in COVID-19. The sequence was collected from a man aged 25 to 40 with acute or convalescent COVID-19. The sample comprised peripheral blood. This rearrangement joins TRBV6-5 to TRBJ2-6; maybe TRBD1 (6 bases). CDR3 DNA sequence: TGTGCCAGCAGTCCCAGGGGATACGGGGCCAACGTCCTGACTTTC. Protein: CASSPRGYGANVLTF.